This is a list of T cell receptor beta chains from one sample in a study of patients and donors after allogeneic stem cell transplantation. TCRdb recomputed calls from the RT-PCR reads with MiXCR, one row per CDR3 protein. The data contain some 880,000 distinct CDR3 sequences, roughly 18% of them singletons. The sample comprised blood, either unsorted or a sorted T cell fraction (not recorded which). Receptor source: a human donor who was either an allogeneic HSCT recipient or a stem cell or donor lymphocyte infusion donor (not recorded which). It is not recorded whose cells these are; they may come from a transplant donor. CDR3s include the opening cysteine and the closing phenylalanine or tryptophan. Fields, in order: clone size, V gene, D gene, J gene, CDR3 protein, CDR3 DNA. A D gene is named only where the DNA matches it firmly. Only some rows state a clone size, as once, few, many or a class for expanded clones.

abundance: NA
v_gene: TRBV30
d_gene: NA
j_gene: TRBJ2-2
CDR3aa: CAWTPIVGEPFF
CDR3nt: TGTGCCTGGACCCCAATTGTTGGGGAGCCGTTTTTT

abundance: NA
v_gene: TRBV29-1
d_gene: TRBD2
j_gene: TRBJ2-1
CDR3aa: CSVVVAGNYNEQFF
CDR3nt: TGCAGCGTTGTTGTAGCGGGAAACTACAATGAGCAGTTCTTC

abundance: NA
v_gene: TRBV6-2/TRBV6-3
d_gene: TRBD2
j_gene: TRBJ2-3
CDR3aa: CASTSGTAAHTQYF
CDR3nt: TGTGCCAGCACCAGCGGGACCGCCGCACATACGCAGTATTTT

abundance: NA
v_gene: TRBV12-3/TRBV12-4
d_gene: TRBD2
j_gene: TRBJ2-7
CDR3aa: CASSFLGLAGTSISQTYEQYF
CDR3nt: TGTGCCAGCAGTTTCCTAGGACTAGCGGGTACCTCTATCTCACAGACCTACGAGCAGTACTTC

abundance: many
v_gene: TRBV7-9
d_gene: TRBD2
j_gene: TRBJ2-1
CDR3aa: CASSLDSGPYNEQFF
CDR3nt: TGTGCCAGCAGCTTAGATAGCGGGCCTTACAATGAGCAGTTCTTC

abundance: many
v_gene: TRBV21-1
d_gene: NA
j_gene: TRBJ2-5
CDR3aa: CASSKFRGWETQYF
CDR3nt: TGTGCCAGCAGCAAATTTCGGGGATGGGAGACCCAGTACTTC

abundance: NA
v_gene: TRBV4-1
d_gene: TRBD2
j_gene: TRBJ2-5
CDR3aa: CASSQDAGLADQETQYF
CDR3nt: TGCGCCAGCAGCCAAGATGCGGGACTAGCGGACCAAGAGACCCAGTACTTC

abundance: few
v_gene: TRBV3-1
d_gene: TRBD2
j_gene: TRBJ2-1
CDR3aa: CASSQSIRGRGAYNEQFF
CDR3nt: TGTGCCAGCAGCCAGTCGATTCGCGGGAGAGGGGCCTACAATGAGCAGTTCTTC

abundance: few
v_gene: TRBV5-1
d_gene: NA
j_gene: TRBJ2-7
CDR3aa: CASSSPEPAYEQYF
CDR3nt: TGCGCCAGCAGCTCCCCTGAGCCAGCCTACGAGCAGTACTTC

abundance: NA
v_gene: TRBV4-2
d_gene: NA
j_gene: TRBJ1-1
CDR3aa: CASSRTVRENTEAFF
CDR3nt: TGTGCCAGCAGCCGAACAGTCAGGGAGAACACTGAAGCTTTCTTT

abundance: many
v_gene: TRBV4-3
d_gene: NA
j_gene: TRBJ1-5
CDR3aa: CASSQETGFNNQPQHF
CDR3nt: TGCGCCAGCAGCCAAGAGACAGGTTTCAATAATCAGCCCCAGCATTTT

abundance: many
v_gene: TRBV4-2
d_gene: NA
j_gene: TRBJ1-5
CDR3aa: CASSQVLRAGQPQHF
CDR3nt: TGTGCCAGCAGCCAAGTTCTACGGGCTGGGCAGCCCCAGCATTTT

abundance: NA
v_gene: TRBV5-1
d_gene: NA
j_gene: TRBJ2-1
CDR3aa: CASSVEEDLVYNEQFF
CDR3nt: TGCGCCAGCAGCGTGGAAGAGGACCTGGTTTACAATGAGCAGTTCTTC

abundance: NA
v_gene: TRBV6-2/TRBV6-3
d_gene: TRBD2
j_gene: TRBJ2-5
CDR3aa: CASSWEGSLWETQYF
CDR3nt: TGTGCCAGCAGTTGGGAGGGGAGTCTGTGGGAGACCCAGTACTTC

abundance: NA
v_gene: TRBV6-1
d_gene: TRBD2
j_gene: TRBJ2-2
CDR3aa: CASSAGLAGNTGELFF
CDR3nt: TGTGCCAGCAGTGCAGGACTAGCGGGAAACACCGGGGAGCTGTTTTTT

abundance: few
v_gene: TRBV25-1
d_gene: NA
j_gene: TRBJ1-2
CDR3aa: CASSPQDGRLSGYTF
CDR3nt: TGTGCCAGCAGTCCCCAAGACGGGAGGCTATCTGGCTACACCTTC

abundance: NA
v_gene: TRBV12-3/TRBV12-4
d_gene: NA
j_gene: TRBJ2-1
CDR3aa: CASSTGHEQFF
CDR3nt: TGTGCCAGCAGTACCGGGCATGAGCAGTTCTTC

abundance: few
v_gene: TRBV2
d_gene: NA
j_gene: TRBJ1-4
CDR3aa: CASRDFNEKLFF
CDR3nt: TGTGCCAGCCGAGACTTTAATGAAAAACTGTTTTTT

abundance: few
v_gene: TRBV12-3/TRBV12-4
d_gene: TRBD1
j_gene: TRBJ1-2
CDR3aa: CASSYRTGPSGYTF
CDR3nt: TGTGCCAGCAGTTACCGGACAGGGCCAAGTGGCTACACCTTC

abundance: many
v_gene: TRBV7-2
d_gene: NA
j_gene: TRBJ1-4
CDR3aa: CASSPTQGSLGEKLFF
CDR3nt: TGTGCCAGCAGTCCGACCCAAGGCTCCCTAGGCGAAAAACTGTTTTTT

abundance: NA
v_gene: TRBV20-1
d_gene: NA
j_gene: TRBJ1-5
CDR3aa: CSARGRRGQPQHF
CDR3nt: TGCAGTGCTAGAGGGCGCAGGGGCCAGCCCCAGCATTTT

abundance: few
v_gene: TRBV12-3/TRBV12-4
d_gene: NA
j_gene: TRBJ1-6
CDR3aa: CASSSAGHNNSPLHF
CDR3nt: TGTGCCAGCAGTTCCGCGGGACACAATAATTCACCCCTCCACTTT

abundance: NA
v_gene: TRBV12-3/TRBV12-4
d_gene: NA
j_gene: TRBJ1-6
CDR3aa: CASSLKGLASPLHF
CDR3nt: TGTGCCAGCAGTTTAAAGGGCCTAGCCTCACCCCTCCACTTT

abundance: few
v_gene: TRBV20-1
d_gene: NA
j_gene: TRBJ1-1
CDR3aa: CSARDFGREYTEAFF
CDR3nt: TGCAGTGCTAGAGATTTTGGCAGGGAGTACACTGAAGCTTTCTTT

abundance: NA
v_gene: TRBV12-3/TRBV12-4
d_gene: TRBD1
j_gene: TRBJ1-5
CDR3aa: CASRRTGRQPQHF
CDR3nt: TGTGCCAGCAGACGGACAGGGCGACAGCCCCAGCATTTT

abundance: NA
v_gene: TRBV5-1
d_gene: NA
j_gene: TRBJ2-4
CDR3aa: CASSRTTLKNIQYF
CDR3nt: TGCGCCAGCAGCAGGACCACCTTAAAAAACATTCAGTACTTC

abundance: NA
v_gene: TRBV20-1
d_gene: TRBD2
j_gene: TRBJ2-1
CDR3aa: CSASPSGRAGANEQFF
CDR3nt: TGCAGTGCTAGTCCCAGCGGGAGGGCTGGGGCCAATGAGCAGTTCTTC

abundance: NA
v_gene: TRBV6-2/TRBV6-3
d_gene: NA
j_gene: TRBJ1-1
CDR3aa: CASSAAGGVNTEAFF
CDR3nt: TGTGCCAGCAGTGCCGCTGGGGGGGTGAACACTGAAGCTTTCTTT

abundance: few
v_gene: TRBV20-1
d_gene: NA
j_gene: TRBJ1-5
CDR3aa: CSARGQEVQPQHF
CDR3nt: TGCAGTGCTAGAGGGCAGGAGGTCCAGCCCCAGCATTTT

abundance: few
v_gene: TRBV11-2
d_gene: TRBD1
j_gene: TRBJ2-2
CDR3aa: CASTVGTGSGELFF
CDR3nt: TGTGCCAGCACCGTCGGGACAGGGTCCGGGGAGCTGTTTTTT

abundance: NA
v_gene: TRBV20-1
d_gene: TRBD1
j_gene: TRBJ1-2
CDR3aa: CSARDLGTVYFGYTF
CDR3nt: TGCAGTGCTAGAGACCTCGGGACAGTCTACTTTGGCTACACCTTC

abundance: NA
v_gene: TRBV11-1
d_gene: TRBD2
j_gene: TRBJ2-2
CDR3aa: CASSLRPRLAGGPWELFF
CDR3nt: TGTGCCAGCAGCCTCCGACCTCGACTAGCGGGAGGGCCGTGGGAGCTGTTTTTT

abundance: few
v_gene: TRBV15
d_gene: TRBD2
j_gene: TRBJ2-7
CDR3aa: CATSRTGLNYEQYF
CDR3nt: TGTGCCACCAGCAGAACGGGACTAAACTACGAGCAGTACTTC

abundance: NA
v_gene: TRBV4-3
d_gene: NA
j_gene: TRBJ2-2
CDR3aa: CASSQDRVNTGELFF
CDR3nt: TGCGCCAGCAGCCAAGACAGGGTAAACACCGGGGAGCTGTTTTTT

abundance: NA
v_gene: TRBV4-1
d_gene: NA
j_gene: TRBJ1-2
CDR3aa: CASSQDGGIKGYTF
CDR3nt: TGCGCCAGCAGCCAAGATGGGGGGATAAAGGGCTACACCTTC

abundance: NA
v_gene: TRBV5-1
d_gene: TRBD1
j_gene: TRBJ1-2
CDR3aa: CASSSWDRGPGTSGYTF
CDR3nt: TGCGCCAGCAGCTCTTGGGACAGGGGGCCGGGTACTAGTGGCTACACCTTC

abundance: NA
v_gene: TRBV9
d_gene: NA
j_gene: TRBJ2-5
CDR3aa: CASSPDERPRYQETQYF
CDR3nt: TGTGCCAGCAGTCCTGACGAGAGGCCTCGGTACCAAGAGACCCAGTACTTC

abundance: NA
v_gene: TRBV4-1
d_gene: TRBD1
j_gene: TRBJ1-1
CDR3aa: CASSHTGDRGRFPF
CDR3nt: TGCGCCAGCAGCCACACCGGGGACAGGGGCCGTTTCCCCTTT

abundance: NA
v_gene: TRBV7-9
d_gene: TRBD2
j_gene: TRBJ2-1
CDR3aa: CASSLVAGEKYNEQFF
CDR3nt: TGTGCCAGCAGCTTAGTCGCGGGAGAAAAATACAATGAGCAGTTCTTC

abundance: few
v_gene: TRBV9
d_gene: NA
j_gene: TRBJ2-3
CDR3aa: CASSVFGTPADTQYF
CDR3nt: TGTGCCAGCAGCGTCTTCGGGACCCCGGCAGATACGCAGTATTTT

abundance: few
v_gene: TRBV11-2
d_gene: NA
j_gene: TRBJ2-7
CDR3aa: CASSPGAQQGISYEQYF
CDR3nt: TGTGCCAGCAGCCCCGGGGCCCAACAGGGTATCTCCTACGAGCAGTACTTC

abundance: NA
v_gene: TRBV5-6
d_gene: TRBD1
j_gene: TRBJ1-2
CDR3aa: CASSWGQTGYTF
CDR3nt: TGTGCCAGCAGCTGGGGACAGACCGGCTACACCTTC

abundance: many
v_gene: TRBV10-3
d_gene: TRBD1
j_gene: TRBJ2-7
CDR3aa: CAVGQGEIEQYF
CDR3nt: TGTGCCGTTGGACAGGGGGAAATAGAGCAGTACTTC